Listed here are 27 T cell receptor beta chains from one sample, sequenced in a study of T cell repertoires in cytomegalovirus infection. TCRdb fed the reads into MiXCR, producing one record per CDR3 protein. In the table there are 450,000 to 600,000 distinct CDR3 sequences, about 11% of which are singletons. The sample consisted of PBMCs. These receptors all stem from a human donor in good health (CMV status not recorded). Some clones in this sample may be carry-over from other donors' samples.

There are a few counts of this clonotype. The V and J genes are TRBV30 and TRBJ2-3; TRBD2 agrees at 9 bases. CDR3 length: 16 amino acids. CDR1 GTSNPN and CDR2 SVGIG come from the germline V gene (reference sequence). Trimming removed 2 bases from V and 4 bases from J; junction bases left unmatched: 10. In nucleotides, the CDR3 is TGTGCCTGGAGTCAGGCACGGACTAGCGTCCCAGATACGCAGTATTTT. Its translation: CAWSQARTSVPDTQYF. Full variable domain (outside the CDR3, taken from reference TRBV30 and TRBJ2-3): SQTIHQWPATLVQPVGSPLSLECTVEGTSNPNLYWYRQAAGRGLQLLFYSVGIGQISSEVPQNLSASRPQDRQFILSSKKLLLSDSGFYLCAWSQARTSVPDTQYFGPGTRLTVL.

The V and J genes are TRBV7-9 and TRBJ2-1; D is unclear. The CDR3 runs 12 residues. V lost 5 bases to trimming and J lost 5 bases, with 7 bases between them. CDR1 is SEHNR, CDR2 FQNEAQ, per germline (reference sequence). The CDR3 here is CASSPKNNEQFF. CDR3 DNA: TGTGCCAGCAGCCCTAAAAACAATGAGCAGTTCTTC.

This clonotype was seen ten or more times. V gene TRBV2 combines with J gene TRBJ2-7, with D perhaps TRBD1 (6 bases). The V and J ends lost 7 bases and 6 bases respectively, with 16 bases between them. The germline gives CDR1 SNHLY, CDR2 FYNNEI. This CDR3 spans 13 amino acids. DNA for the CDR3: TGTGCCAGCATCCGAGAACAGGGATCCGAGCAGTACTTC. Translation: CASIREQGSEQYF.

V and J are TRBV5-5 and TRBJ2-7, with TRBD1 matching over 7 bases. Germline values: CDR1 SGHKS, CDR2 YYEKEE (reference sequence). The length of the CDR3 is 15 residues. With V trimmed by 2 bases and J by 0 bases, 5 bases remained unmatched. The CDR3 reads CASSFGQVSSYEQYF. The CDR3 nucleotides read TGTGCCAGCAGCTTCGGACAGGTTAGCTCCTACGAGCAGTACTTC.

This clonotype has just a few counts. The rearrangement joins TRBV10-3 to TRBJ2-3; D may correspond to TRBD1 or TRBD2 (6 bases each). Germline V gives CDR1 ENHRY, CDR2 SYGVKD. CDR3 length: 14 amino acids. Trimming cost V 7 bases and J 6 bases, with 17 bases left between them. The CDR3 DNA is TGTGCCATCAAGGGGGACTCTACCACGGATACGCAGTATTTT. Protein: CAIKGDSTTDTQYF.

The chain couples TRBV20-1 to TRBJ1-2; D is ambiguous. V was cut by 3 bases and J by 8 bases, with 10 bases left in between. This CDR3 contains 11 residues. Germline V lookup: CDR1 DFQATT, CDR2 SNEGSKA (reference sequence). For the CDR3, the DNA is TGCAGTGCTAGTGCCTCGCTCGGCTACACCTTC. Protein: CSASASLGYTF.

This clonotype was detected many times. This sequence joins TRBV29-1 and TRBJ2-1; the D is unclear. CDR3 size: 11 residues. The germline V and J ends were trimmed by 4 bases and 8 bases, with 9 bases remaining between them. CDR1 and CDR2 (germline): SQVTM, ANQGSEA. The CDR3 loop reads CSVVSGDEQFF. The CDR3 DNA sequence: TGCAGCGTTGTGTCTGGGGATGAGCAGTTCTTC.

This clonotype came up a few times. The chain combines TRBV5-1 with TRBJ1-4, with 9 bases matching TRBD1. The ends lost 4 bases at V and 8 bases at J; junction bases unmatched: 6. The germline gives CDR1 SGHRS, CDR2 YFSETQ. The CDR3 extends over 14 amino acids. As DNA, the CDR3 is TGCGCCAGCAGCCCGGGACAGGGCGTAGAAAAACTGTTTTTT. As protein: CASSPGQGVEKLFF. The complete variable domain, with remaining parts taken from reference TRBV5-1 and TRBJ1-4, reads KAGVTQTPRYLIKTRGQQVTLSCSPISGHRSVSWYQQTPGQGLQFLFEYFSETQRNKGNFPGRFSGRQFSNSRSEMNVSTLELGDSALYLCASSPGQGVEKLFFGSGTQLSVL.

This clonotype was seen a few times. The chain couples TRBV20-1 to TRBJ1-1, with TRBD1 matching 8 bases. V was clipped by 6 bases and J by 3 bases; unmatched bases: 6. The CDR3 is 13 amino acids. Germline V gene lookup returns CDR1 DFQATT and CDR2 SNEGSKA (reference sequence). CDR3 nucleotide sequence: TGCAGTGCACCTCAGGGGGCTTACACTGAAGCTTTCTTT. Residues: CSAPQGAYTEAFF.

J is TRBJ2-3 and V is TRBV6-6; weak D call: TRBD2 (6 bases). The CDR3 runs to 15 residues. Trimming left V 6 bases short and J 6 bases short, with 19 bases between. Per the germline V gene, CDR1 is MNHNY and CDR2 is SVGAGI (reference sequence). CDR3 residues: CASSPQRALGDTQYF. CDR3 coding DNA: TGTGCCAGCAGCCCTCAGCGGGCTTTGGGGGATACGCAGTATTTT.

This clonotype was seen a few times. The genes are TRBV19 and TRBJ2-7, with D possibly being TRBD1 (8 bases). CDR3 length: 15 residues. Trimming pared 5 bases from V and 3 bases from J, leaving 17 bases between. CDR1 is LNHDA, CDR2 SQIVND, per germline (reference sequence). In nucleotides, the CDR3 is TGTGCCAGTAGTCCACAACAGGGGGACTACTACGAGCAGTACTTC. Protein: CASSPQQGDYYEQYF. The whole variable domain, filled in from reference TRBV19 and TRBJ2-7, reads DGGITQSPKYLFRKEGQNVTLSCEQNLNHDAMYWYRQDPGQGLRLIYYSQIVNDFQKGDIAEGYSVSREKKESFPLTVTSAQKNPTAFYLCASSPQQGDYYEQYFGPGTRLTVT.

The chain carries TRBV20-1 and TRBJ1-1, with D perhaps TRBD1 (6 bases). The CDR3 has 17 amino acids. Between the trimmed V and J ends, which lost 5 bases and 2 bases, there was a span of 24 bases. Germline-derived CDR1 and CDR2 are DFQATT and SNEGSKA (reference sequence). CDR3 sequence reads: CSADYLGGHDRNTEAFF. In DNA form, the CDR3 reads TGCAGTGCTGACTACCTCGGGGGGCATGACCGTAACACTGAAGCTTTCTTT.

This clonotype has a count of ten or more. The chain carries TRBV27 and TRBJ2-7, with D maybe TRBD1 (5 bases). The CDR3 has 14 amino acids. Per the germline V gene, CDR1 is MNHEY and CDR2 is SMNVEV (reference sequence). Deletions cut 4 bases from V and 7 bases from J, with 17 bases between. CDR3 sequence (DNA): TGTGCCAGCAGTTATACCACAGGATTGGGGGAGCAGTACTTC. Amino acid sequence: CASSYTTGLGEQYF.

This CDR3 reads CASSYSTKWGNEQFF. The CDR3 DNA reads as TGTGCCAGCAGTTATTCCACCAAGTGGGGGAATGAGCAGTTCTTC. The V and J genes are TRBV6-1 and TRBJ2-1; the D call may be TRBD1 or TRBD2 (5 bases each). This CDR3 is built from 15 residues. Germline V CDR1 and CDR2: MNHNS, SASEGT. V was clipped by 5 bases and J by 7 bases, with 18 bases between them.

This clonotype appeared many times. This sequence joins TRBV5-1 and TRBJ2-1; D is unresolved. The CDR3 loop spans 17 amino acids. V was shortened by 0 bases and J by 0 bases, with 13 bases between the two germline ends. Germline CDR1 and CDR2: SGHRS and YFSETQ. The CDR3 DNA reads as TGCGCCAGCAGCTTGGGGCGGCCGCCGAGCTCCTACAATGAGCAGTTCTTC. This gives the protein CASSLGRPPSSYNEQFF.

A remark on this clonotype: A clone one base away is much larger, so this may be a read error. The genes are TRBV6-2 or TRBV6-3 and TRBJ2-2; TRBD2 might be the D (6 bases). The CDR3 is 15 amino acids. CDR1 and CDR2 from the germline V gene are MNHEY and SVGEGT. CDR3 region: CTSSGRDVYTGELFF. In DNA form, the CDR3 reads TGTACCAGCAGTGGGCGGGACGTATACACCGGGGAGCTGTTTTTT.

This clonotype has a count of ten or more. The chain uses TRBV7-3 and TRBJ2-3, with 11 bases lining up with TRBD2. This CDR3 is built from 16 residues. Germline V gene data show CDR1 as SGHTA and CDR2 as FQGTGA. Trimming at V came to 5 bases and at J to 3 bases, leaving 7 bases not matched to a gene. CDR3 sequence: CASSPTSGRPTDTQYF. The DNA for the CDR3 is TGTGCCAGCAGCCCTACTAGCGGGAGACCAACAGATACGCAGTATTTT.

This clonotype was observed many times. V gene TRBV6-6 combines with J gene TRBJ2-2; D gene ambiguous. V was clipped by 5 bases and J by 6 bases, with 16 bases between them. This CDR3 contains 15 residues. Germline V gene lookup returns CDR1 MNHNY and CDR2 SVGAGI (reference sequence). The CDR3 spells CASSPRAPSAGELFF. Here the CDR3 DNA reads TGTGCCAGCAGTCCCCGGGCTCCGTCCGCCGGGGAGCTGTTTTTT.

This clonotype came up many times. The rearrangement uses TRBV11-2 and TRBJ2-2; possibly TRBD2 for D (6 bases). Germline CDR1 SGHAT, CDR2 FQNNGV. This CDR3 spans 15 amino acids. The V gene lost 1 base and the J gene lost 7 bases, with 13 bases spanning the gap. CDR3 sequence reads: CASSLATRGLGELFF. The CDR3 nucleotides read TGTGCCAGCAGCTTAGCGACTAGAGGGCTCGGGGAGCTGTTTTTT.

This clonotype has just a few counts. The V and J genes are TRBV2 and TRBJ1-1, with no clear D. The CDR3 runs 13 residues. CDR1 SNHLY and CDR2 FYNNEI come from the germline V gene. V lost 6 bases, J lost 1 base, and 9 bases lay in between. CDR3 loop: CASSDDGNTEAFF. CDR3 DNA sequence: TGTGCCAGCAGCGATGACGGGAACACTGAAGCTTTCTTT.

This clonotype was found many times. The chain has TRBV5-1 and TRBJ2-3; TRBD1 or TRBD2 may be the D gene (5 bases each). Germline CDR1 SGHRS, CDR2 YFSETQ. CDR3 length: 16 amino acids. V was pared by 1 base and J by 0 bases, with 12 bases between. CDR3 in amino acids: CASSLLRGISTDTQYF. In DNA, the CDR3 is TGCGCCAGCAGCTTGTTGAGGGGAATAAGCACAGATACGCAGTATTTT. The full variable domain, completed using reference TRBV5-1 and TRBJ2-3, is KAGVTQTPRYLIKTRGQQVTLSCSPISGHRSVSWYQQTPGQGLQFLFEYFSETQRNKGNFPGRFSGRQFSNSRSEMNVSTLELGDSALYLCASSLLRGISTDTQYFGPGTRLTVL.

This clonotype was observed at least ten times. The J gene is TRBJ1-6, the V gene TRBV9; D possibly corresponds to TRBD1 (6 bases). In germline, CDR1 is SGDLS, CDR2 YYNGEE. This CDR3 is built from 14 residues. The V and J ends lost 1 base and 10 bases respectively, with 12 bases between them. DNA of the CDR3: TGTGCCAGCAGCGTACAACAGGGAGGGTCACCCCTCCACTTT. Protein: CASSVQQGGSPLHF.

This clonotype was seen a few times. The genes are TRBV20-1 and TRBJ2-5; D gene ambiguous. CDR1 is DFQATT and CDR2 is SNEGSKA in the germline V gene (reference sequence). Trimming left V 5 bases short and J 4 bases short, with 8 bases between. The CDR3 is 11 residues long. The CDR3 DNA reads as TGCAGTGCTCGGCCCCCAGAGACCCAGTACTTC. Encoded protein: CSARPPETQYF.

The J gene is TRBJ2-3, the V gene TRBV19, with 9 bases aligning to TRBD1. With V trimmed by 3 bases and J by 5 bases, 6 bases remained unmatched. This CDR3 is built from 15 residues. Germline CDR1 and CDR2: LNHDA and SQIVND (reference sequence). The CDR3 is CASSIRDRALDTQYF. DNA of the CDR3: TGTGCCAGTAGTATCCGGGACAGGGCGCTAGATACGCAGTATTTT.

The rearrangement uses TRBV3-1 and TRBJ2-7; 10 bases align to TRBD2. J gave up 5 bases and V 1 base, and 14 bases lay outside the gene matches. CDR1 LGHDT and CDR2 YNNKEL come from the germline V gene (reference sequence). The CDR3 covers 18 residues. The CDR3: CASSQAMDERGGVHEQYF. CDR3 bases: TGTGCCAGCAGCCAAGCCATGGACGAGCGGGGGGGCGTCCACGAGCAGTACTTC.

The chain recombines TRBV9 with TRBJ2-1; 12 bases match TRBD2. Germline CDR1 is SGDLS and CDR2 is YYNGEE. This CDR3 contains 18 residues. V dropped 1 base and J dropped 5; count of bases not matched to a gene: 10. The chain's CDR3 is CASSVSPSGRAPHNEQFF. CDR3 coding DNA: TGTGCCAGCAGCGTATCCCCTAGCGGGAGGGCCCCCCACAATGAGCAGTTCTTC.

The V gene is TRBV6-2 or TRBV6-3, the J gene TRBJ2-1; 8 bases are shared with TRBD1. Germline V gives CDR1 MNHEY, CDR2 SVGEGT. V dropped 6 bases and J dropped 2; count of bases not matched to a gene: 6. The CDR3 length is 15 residues. The CDR3 DNA follows: TGTGCCAGCAGGGAGGACAGGGAAGCCTACAATGAGCAGTTCTTC. Translated, it gives CASREDREAYNEQFF.